The present entry profiles one T cell receptor beta chain with its context. What this receptor recognizes is not known. Per-base qualities were not stored, and no clone one base away is much larger. The sample originates from a study of blood T cell repertoires in COVID-19 (dated by TCRdb to the early 2020s). Turning to the overall study: Samples covering the acute and convalescent phases of COVID-19 were provided by collaborators in the United States, Italy and Spain. The prospective study material was composed of cDNA or gDNA derived from T cells, B-cell-depleted T cells, or PBMCs. Deeply sampled blood TCRbeta repertoires from subjects exposed to, actively infected with, or recovered from COVID-19 were included in the dataset. The repertoires were released in a freely available public database intended as a resource for research on the immune response to SARS-CoV-2. Samples were obtained from the ongoing ImmuneRACE study (first 160 participants) and from 950 to 1,500 subjects provided by 6 global collaborators. A de-identified subject ID, COVID-19 status, age in years and sex were almost always included in the sample metadata. Where available, HLA class I and class II types were obtained from metadata supplied by the sample provider rather than from assay-based typing.

Whole blood was collected in K2EDTA tubes by collaborating institutions according to the institutions' own protocols. For TCRbeta analysis, collaborators shipped samples as frozen whole blood, isolated PBMCs, or DNA extracted from either of those sample types. The paper as a whole reports these results and caveats: How much clinical and demographic metadata was included differed by source and by participant, and the metadata was provided uncurated.

TCRbeta CDR3 regions were amplified from genomic DNA using the immunoSEQ Assay, a bias-controlled multiplex PCR. In the authors' own workflow: Within the assay, amplification of reference gene primers was used to estimate how many nucleated cells each sample contained. To quantify the absolute abundance of each unique TCRbeta CDR3 rearrangement, sequence reads were collapsed and filtered. For each sample, productive Simpson clonality was calculated by taking the square root of Simpson's diversity index across productive rearrangements. As stored in TCRdb, this immuneACCESS dataset retains in-frame rearrangements with V and J assigned. A fraction of the clones does not appear; measured against another copy, unresolved V genes explain less than half of the discrepancy, and the remainder lacks a known reason. V, J and clone size were drawn from that table, and D and trimming were deduced from the DNA. The sample has 140,000 to 150,000 clones on record, just under 80% of them singletons. The ten biggest clones cover around 2.1% of the sample.

From cysteine to phenylalanine, the CDR3 is 16 amino acids long. The CDR3 DNA has 48 bases and is translated from base 1. Taken from the germline V gene, the CDR1 and CDR2 loops are MNHEY and SVGAGI. V and J are trimmed by 0 bases and 10 bases, and the gene matches miss 12 bases of the junction. The chain employs TRBV6-5 and TRBJ1-1, with 9 bases aligning to TRBD1. The receptor was derived from an older woman with acute or convalescent COVID-19. Input material: peripheral blood. The DNA reads TGTGCCAGCAGTTACTCCGGGCCGGGACAGGGACTCACAGCTTTCTTT. Translated, this gives CASSYSGPGQGLTAFF.